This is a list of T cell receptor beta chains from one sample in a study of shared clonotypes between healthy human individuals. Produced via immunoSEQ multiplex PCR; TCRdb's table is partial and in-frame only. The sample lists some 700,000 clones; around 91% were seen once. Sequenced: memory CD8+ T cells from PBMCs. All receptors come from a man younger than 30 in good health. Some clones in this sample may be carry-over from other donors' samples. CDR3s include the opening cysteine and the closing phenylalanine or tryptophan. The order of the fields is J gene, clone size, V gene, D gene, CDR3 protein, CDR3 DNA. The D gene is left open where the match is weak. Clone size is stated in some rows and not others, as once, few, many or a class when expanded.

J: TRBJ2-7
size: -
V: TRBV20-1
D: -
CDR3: CSASLGYEQYF
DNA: TGCAGTGCTAGCCTAGGCTACGAGCAGTACTTC

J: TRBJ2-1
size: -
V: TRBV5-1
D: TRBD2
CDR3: CASSYVGAGSYNEQFF
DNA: TGCGCCAGCAGCTACGTCGGAGCGGGAAGCTACAATGAGCAGTTCTTC

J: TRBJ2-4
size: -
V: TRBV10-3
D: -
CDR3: CAISEDPLWETKNIQYF
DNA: TGTGCCATCAGTGAGGATCCCCTCTGGGAGACCAAAAACATTCAGTACTTC

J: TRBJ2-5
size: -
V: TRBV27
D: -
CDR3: CASSLWSGSTQYF
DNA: TGTGCCAGCAGTCTATGGTCAGGTTCGACCCAGTACTTC

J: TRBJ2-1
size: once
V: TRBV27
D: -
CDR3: CASSSDRSSYNEQFF
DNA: TGTGCCAGCAGTTCCGACAGGAGCTCCTACAATGAGCAGTTCTTC

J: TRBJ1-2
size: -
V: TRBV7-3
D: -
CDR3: CASSPTPDYGYTF
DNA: TGTGCCAGCAGCCCAACTCCAGACTATGGCTACACCTTC

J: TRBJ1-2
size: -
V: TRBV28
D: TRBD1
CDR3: CASSKAGQVVYGYTF
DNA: TGTGCCAGCAGTAAGGCCGGACAGGTCGTCTATGGCTACACCTTC

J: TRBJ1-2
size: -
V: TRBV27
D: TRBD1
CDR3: CASGQGEDGYTF
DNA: TGTGCCAGTGGACAGGGGGAGGATGGCTACACCTTC

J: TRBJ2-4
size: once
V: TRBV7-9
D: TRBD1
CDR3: CASSTSPSGGTIHIQYF
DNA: TGTGCCAGCAGCACTAGTCCTTCAGGGGGAACCATTCACATTCAGTACTTC

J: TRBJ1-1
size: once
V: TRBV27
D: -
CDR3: CASSLGRGTEAFF
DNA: TGTGCCAGCAGTTTGGGCAGGGGCACTGAAGCTTTCTTT

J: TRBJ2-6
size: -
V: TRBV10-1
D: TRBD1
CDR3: CASRANRDRGSSGANVLTF
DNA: TGCGCCAGCAGAGCGAATCGGGACAGGGGAAGCTCTGGGGCCAACGTCCTGACTTTC

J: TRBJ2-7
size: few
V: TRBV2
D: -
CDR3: CASRSSYEQYF
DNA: TGTGCCAGCAGGAGCTCCTACGAGCAGTACTTC

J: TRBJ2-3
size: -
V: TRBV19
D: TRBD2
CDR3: CASTPPGSGSGFRTDTQYF
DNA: TGTGCCAGTACCCCCCCAGGTAGCGGGAGTGGGTTTCGCACAGATACGCAGTATTTT

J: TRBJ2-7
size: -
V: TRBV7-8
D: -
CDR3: CASSTNRGDGGEPYEQYF
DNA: TGTGCCAGCAGCACGAACAGGGGAGACGGGGGAGAGCCCTACGAGCAGTACTTC

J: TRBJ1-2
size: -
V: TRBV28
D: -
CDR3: CASSLGTAFYGYTF
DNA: TGTGCCAGCAGTTTAGGGACGGCCTTCTATGGCTACACCTTC

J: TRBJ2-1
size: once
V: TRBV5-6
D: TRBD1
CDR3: CASSPLGQGMGNEQFF
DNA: TGTGCCAGCAGCCCTCTGGGACAGGGGATGGGCAATGAGCAGTTCTTC

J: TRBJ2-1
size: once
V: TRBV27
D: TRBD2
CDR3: CASSFGPASGYNEQFF
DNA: TGTGCCAGCAGTTTTGGGCCGGCTAGCGGGTACAATGAGCAGTTCTTC

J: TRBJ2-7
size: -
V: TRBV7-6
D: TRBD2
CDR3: CASSLEAGDFEQYF
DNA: TGTGCCAGCAGCTTAGAGGCGGGAGATTTCGAGCAGTACTTC

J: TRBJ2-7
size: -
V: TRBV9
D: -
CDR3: CASSVGQGAYEQYF
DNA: TGTGCCAGCAGCGTAGGGCAGGGTGCCTACGAGCAGTACTTC

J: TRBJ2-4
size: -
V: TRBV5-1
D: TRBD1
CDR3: CASSTGWTGMDIQYF
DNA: TGCGCCAGCAGCACCGGTTGGACAGGGATGGACATTCAGTACTTC

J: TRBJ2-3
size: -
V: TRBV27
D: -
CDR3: CASSSLLGTDTQYF
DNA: TGTGCCAGCAGTTCTCTACTAGGCACAGATACGCAGTATTTT

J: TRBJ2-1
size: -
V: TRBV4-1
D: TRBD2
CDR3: CASSQVGGTSGRYNEQFF
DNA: TGCGCCAGCAGCCAAGTGGGGGGGACTAGCGGGAGGTACAATGAGCAGTTCTTC

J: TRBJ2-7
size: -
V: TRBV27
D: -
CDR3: CASSSGRSYEQYF
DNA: TGTGCCAGCAGTTCGGGACGGTCCTACGAGCAGTACTTC

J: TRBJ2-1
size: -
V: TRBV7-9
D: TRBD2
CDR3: CASSPDGRAAYNEQFF
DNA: TGTGCCAGCAGCCCGGACGGGAGGGCGGCCTACAATGAGCAGTTCTTC

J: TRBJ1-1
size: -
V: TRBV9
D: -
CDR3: CASSVGGGRGTEAFF
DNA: TGTGCCAGCAGCGTAGGTGGGGGGCGTGGGACTGAAGCTTTCTTT

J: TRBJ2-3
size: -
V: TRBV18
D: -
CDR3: CASSPPGGGTDTQYF
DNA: TGTGCCAGCTCACCACCGGGGGGTGGCACAGATACGCAGTATTTT

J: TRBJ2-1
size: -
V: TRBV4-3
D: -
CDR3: CASSQSAGNEQFF
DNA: TGCGCCAGCAGCCAATCCGCCGGCAATGAGCAGTTCTTC

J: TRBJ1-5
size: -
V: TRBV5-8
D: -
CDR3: CASSLGGGVYNQPQHF
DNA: TGTGCCAGCAGCTTGGGGGGGGGAGTGTACAATCAGCCCCAGCATTTT

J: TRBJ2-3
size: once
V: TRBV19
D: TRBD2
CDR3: CASSSRTSGLTDTQYF
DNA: TGTGCCAGTAGTTCTCGGACTAGCGGTTTGACAGATACGCAGTATTTT

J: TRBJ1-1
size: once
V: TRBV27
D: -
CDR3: CASSLDAGADGAFF
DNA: TGTGCCAGCAGTTTAGATGCAGGGGCAGATGGAGCTTTCTTT

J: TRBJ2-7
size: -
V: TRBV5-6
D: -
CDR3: CASSAQGEQYF
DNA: TGTGCCAGCAGCGCACAGGGCGAGCAGTACTTC

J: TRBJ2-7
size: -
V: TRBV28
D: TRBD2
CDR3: CASSKSGSSYEQYF
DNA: TGTGCCAGCAGCAAAAGCGGGAGTTCCTACGAGCAGTACTTC

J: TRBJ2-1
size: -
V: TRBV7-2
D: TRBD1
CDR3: CASRPRDRGGNEQFF
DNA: TGTGCCAGCAGACCCCGGGACAGGGGAGGCAATGAGCAGTTCTTC

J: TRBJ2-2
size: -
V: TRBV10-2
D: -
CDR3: CASTVSGELFF
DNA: TGCGCCAGCACCGTGTCCGGGGAGCTGTTTTTT

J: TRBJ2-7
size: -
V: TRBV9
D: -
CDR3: CASSPGWDTPYEQYF
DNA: TGTGCCAGCAGCCCGGGCTGGGACACCCCCTACGAGCAGTACTTC

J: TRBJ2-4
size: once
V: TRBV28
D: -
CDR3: CASSLSGAGLAKNIQYF
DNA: TGTGCCAGCAGTTTATCGGGGGCAGGACTAGCCAAAAACATTCAGTACTTC

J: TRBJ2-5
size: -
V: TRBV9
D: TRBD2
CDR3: CASSAGGVETQYF
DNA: TGTGCCAGCAGTGCCGGGGGGGTTGAGACCCAGTACTTC

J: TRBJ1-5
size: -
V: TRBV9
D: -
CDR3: CASSVTGSGQPQHF
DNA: TGTGCCAGCAGCGTTACAGGCTCTGGTCAGCCCCAGCATTTT

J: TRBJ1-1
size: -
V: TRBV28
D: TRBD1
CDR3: CASVDRGDTEAFF
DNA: TGTGCCAGCGTGGACAGGGGGGACACTGAAGCTTTCTTT

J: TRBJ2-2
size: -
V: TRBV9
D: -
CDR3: CASSPDRNTGELFF
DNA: TGTGCCAGCAGCCCTGACAGAAACACCGGGGAGCTGTTTTTT

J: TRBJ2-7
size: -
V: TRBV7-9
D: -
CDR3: CASSPGFLAIYEQYF
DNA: TGTGCCAGCAGCCCCGGCTTCTTAGCGATCTACGAGCAGTACTTC

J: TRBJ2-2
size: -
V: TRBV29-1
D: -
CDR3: CSVRGGANTGELFF
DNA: TGCAGCGTTCGGGGCGGAGCGAACACCGGGGAGCTGTTTTTT

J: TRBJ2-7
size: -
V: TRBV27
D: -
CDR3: CASSFLRGRALYEQYF
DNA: TGTGCCAGCAGTTTTTTACGCGGGCGGGCACTCTACGAGCAGTACTTC

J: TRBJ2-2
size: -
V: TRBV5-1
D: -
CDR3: CASSLPENTGELFF
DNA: TGCGCCAGCAGCCTACCGGAGAACACCGGGGAGCTGTTTTTT

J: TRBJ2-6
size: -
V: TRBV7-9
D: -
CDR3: CASSEASVQGSSGANVLTF
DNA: TGTGCCAGCAGCGAAGCGAGTGTACAGGGAAGCTCTGGGGCCAACGTCCTGACTTTC

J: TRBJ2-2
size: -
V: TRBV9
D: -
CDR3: CASSVNPAKRGGTNTGELFF
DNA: TGTGCCAGCAGCGTAAACCCCGCCAAAAGGGGCGGAACGAACACCGGGGAGCTGTTTTTT

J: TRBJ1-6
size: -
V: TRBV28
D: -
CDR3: CASSFRVSNSPLHF
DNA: TGTGCCAGCAGTTTCAGGGTGTCAAATTCACCCCTCCACTTT

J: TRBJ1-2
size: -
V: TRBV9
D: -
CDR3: CASSGNGYTF
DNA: TGTGCCAGCAGCGGCAATGGCTACACCTTC

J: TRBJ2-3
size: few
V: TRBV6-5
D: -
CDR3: CASSYGGRGSDTQYF
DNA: TGTGCCAGCAGTTATGGAGGGAGGGGGTCAGATACGCAGTATTTT

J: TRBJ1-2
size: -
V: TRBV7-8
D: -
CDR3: CASSFAQGVGTSYGYTF
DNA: TGTGCCAGCAGCTTCGCCCAGGGTGTAGGCACTTCCTATGGCTACACCTTC

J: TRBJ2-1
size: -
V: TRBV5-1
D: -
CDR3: CASSFEGHGEQFF
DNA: TGCGCCAGCAGCTTTGAGGGACATGGCGAGCAGTTCTTC

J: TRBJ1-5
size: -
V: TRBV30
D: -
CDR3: CAWSRGVSNQPQHF
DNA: TGTGCCTGGAGCCGAGGGGTTAGCAATCAGCCCCAGCATTTT